The clone carrying this T cell receptor (beta chain) was detected only a few times. Using immunoSEQ multiplex PCR, the repertoire was profiled, and TCRdb retains in-frame clones only, with some absent. The sample has tens of thousands of clones; 85% are singletons. These data are taken from a study of blood T cell repertoires in COVID-19. Study background: In each case, the material was cDNA or gDNA derived from T cells, B-cell-depleted T cells, or PBMCs.

Trimming removed 1 base at V and 1 base at J, with 5 bases between. Germline CDR1 reads LGHDT; CDR2 reads YNNKEL (reference sequence). CDR3 length: 14 residues. The sequence was obtained from a man older than 75 with acute or convalescent COVID-19. The V gene is TRBV3-1 (or the pseudogene TRBV3-2), the J gene TRBJ2-4, with TRBD2 as a possible D gene (5 bases). Sequencing was carried out using peripheral blood. This CDR3 is CASSQAGAKNIQYF. For the CDR3, the DNA is TGTGCCAGCAGCCAAGCGGGGGCCAAAAACATTCAGTACTTC.